Below, one T cell receptor beta chain is given with its context. The antigen remains undetermined. Germline values: CDR1 LNHNV, CDR2 YYDKDF (reference sequence). The CDR3 is 15 amino acids. Trimming took 5 bases from V and 2 from J, leaving 13 bases between them. The data derive from a study of CD8 T cells in ankylosing spondylitis. Broader study findings: Seven to nine highly homologous variants formed a TCR beta motif that appeared characteristic of ankylosing spondylitis blood.

By quantitative 5'-RACE with molecular barcodes, the TCR beta libraries were made. TCRdb processed the 5' RACE reads anew with MiXCR; each CDR3 protein has one entry. This sample yields 200,000 to 300,000 distinct CDR3 sequences, of which 8% to 9.5% are seen a single time; about 6.8% belongs to the top ten. The TCR comes from a male donor with ankylosing spondylitis or in good health (not recorded which). This chain joins TRBV15 and TRBJ2-1; either TRBD1 or TRBD2 may supply D (5 bases each). Material for sequencing was blood, either unsorted or a sorted T cell fraction (not recorded which). This chain's CDR3 is CATSARDPTYNEQFF. In DNA form, the CDR3 reads TGTGCCACCAGCGCCCGGGACCCGACCTACAATGAGCAGTTCTTC.